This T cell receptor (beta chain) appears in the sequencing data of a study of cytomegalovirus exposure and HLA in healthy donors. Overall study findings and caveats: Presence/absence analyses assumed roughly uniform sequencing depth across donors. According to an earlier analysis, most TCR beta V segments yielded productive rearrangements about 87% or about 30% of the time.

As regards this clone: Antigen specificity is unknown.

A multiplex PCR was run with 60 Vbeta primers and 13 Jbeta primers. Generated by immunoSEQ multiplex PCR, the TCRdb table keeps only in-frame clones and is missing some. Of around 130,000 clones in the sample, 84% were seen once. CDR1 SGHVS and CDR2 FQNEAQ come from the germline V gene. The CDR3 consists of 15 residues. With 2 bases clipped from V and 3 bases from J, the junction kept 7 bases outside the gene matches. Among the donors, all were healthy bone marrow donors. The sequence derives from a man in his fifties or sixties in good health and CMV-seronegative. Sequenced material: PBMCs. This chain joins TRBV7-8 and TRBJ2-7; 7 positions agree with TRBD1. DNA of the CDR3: TGTGCCAGCAGCTTATCCGGGACAGAGAACTACGAGCAGTACTTC. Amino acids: CASSLSGTENYEQYF. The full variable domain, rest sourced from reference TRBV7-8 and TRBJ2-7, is GAGVSQSPRYKVAKRGQDVALRCDPISGHVSLFWYQQALGQGPEFLTYFQNEAQLDKSGLPSDRFFAERPEGSVSTLKIQRTQQEDSAVYLCASSLSGTENYEQYFGPGTRLTVT.